The 5 T cell receptor beta chains below all came from one sample that was sequenced in a study of CD8 T cells in Susac syndrome. It was with random hexamers that about 0.45 to 1 ug RNA was reverse transcribed. TCRdb redid the calling of the immunoSEQ multiplex PCR reads with MiXCR, one entry per CDR3 protein. The table records some 190,000 distinct CDR3 sequences, approximately 93% of them present only once. Sequencing used CD4+ T cells from PBMCs. These receptors originate from a human donor in good health.

This chain connects TRBV2 to TRBJ1-4, with D hard to call. This CDR3 spans 13 amino acids. The germline V and J ends were trimmed by 5 bases and 3 bases, with 7 bases remaining between them. Germline-derived CDR1 and CDR2 are SNHLY and FYNNEI. CDR3: CASSWMANEKLFF. In DNA form, the CDR3 reads TGTGCCAGCAGTTGGATGGCTAATGAAAAACTGTTTTTT.

The chain's CDR3 is CASSLRGAGANVLTF. The CDR3 DNA follows: TGTGCCAGCAGTTTAAGGGGGGCTGGGGCCAACGTCCTGACTTTC. The chain is built from TRBV28 and TRBJ2-6; tentatively, D is TRBD1 or TRBD2 (6 bases each). This CDR3 region has 15 residues. The ends were cut back, 2 bases at V and 2 bases at J, with 7 bases in the middle. Germline values: CDR1 MDHEN, CDR2 SYDVKM.

The chain combines TRBV28 with TRBJ2-5; tentatively, D is TRBD2 (7 bases). Trimming left V 10 bases short and J 4 bases short, with 16 bases between. The CDR3 is 13 amino acids. Germline V gene lookup returns CDR1 MDHEN and CDR2 SYDVKM. The chain's CDR3 is CAINIGGGETQYF. The CDR3 coding sequence is TGTGCCATCAATATAGGGGGGGGAGAGACCCAGTACTTC.

V and J are TRBV9 and TRBJ1-3; D might be TRBD1 (5 bases). The CDR3 consists of 16 residues. Trimming stripped 4 bases from V and 0 bases from J, with 14 bases between. CDR1 and CDR2 (germline): SGDLS, YYNGEE. The CDR3 sequence: CASSFRDGSSGNTIYF. The CDR3 nucleotides are TGTGCCAGCAGCTTTCGGGACGGGAGCTCTGGAAACACCATATATTTT.

The chain has TRBV20-1 and TRBJ2-5; 7 nucleotides agree with TRBD2. Per the germline V gene, CDR1 is DFQATT and CDR2 is SNEGSKA (reference sequence). The CDR3 has 12 residues. With V trimmed by 2 bases and J by 5 bases, 2 bases remained unmatched. Here the CDR3 DNA reads TGCAGTGCTAGACAGGGAGGGGAGACCCAGTACTTC. Amino acid sequence: CSARQGGETQYF.